This TCR beta chain was captured in a study of cytomegalovirus exposure and HLA in healthy donors. Whole-study results and caveats: In a later analysis, at a false discovery rate of 0.05, fewer than 20,000 TCR beta sequences were associated with HLA alleles.

Turning to this clone: The antigen is unknown.

Though nominally healthy at sampling, donors likely had unrecorded immune exposures. The PCR contained 60 Vbeta and 13 Jbeta primers. Some clones are missing from TCRdb's copy, which holds only in-frame ones; the method was immunoSEQ multiplex PCR. The sample has about 140,000 clones, approximately 84% seen once. The receptor comes from a woman aged 40 to 49 in good health and CMV-seronegative. Sequenced input: PBMCs.

CDR3 DNA sequence: TGTGCCAGTCGAAGGGGGCACGATTACAATGAGCAGTTCTTC. This sequence encodes CASRRGHDYNEQFF. The chain carries TRBV19 and TRBJ2-1; 7 positions match TRBD1. Germline V CDR1 and CDR2: LNHDA, SQIVND (reference sequence). The length of the CDR3 is 14 residues. The junction had 8 bases not matched to a gene; V was cut back by 8 bases and J by 4 bases.